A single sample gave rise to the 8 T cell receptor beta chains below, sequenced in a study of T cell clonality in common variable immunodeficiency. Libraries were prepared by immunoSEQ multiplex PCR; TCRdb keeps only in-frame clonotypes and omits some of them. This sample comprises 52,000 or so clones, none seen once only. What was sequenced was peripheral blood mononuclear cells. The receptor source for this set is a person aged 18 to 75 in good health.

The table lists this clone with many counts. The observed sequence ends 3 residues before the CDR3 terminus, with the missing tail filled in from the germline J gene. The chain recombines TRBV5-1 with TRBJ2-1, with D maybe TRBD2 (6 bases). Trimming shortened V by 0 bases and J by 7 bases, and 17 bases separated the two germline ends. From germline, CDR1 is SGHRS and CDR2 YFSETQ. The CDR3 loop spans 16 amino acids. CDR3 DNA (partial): TGCGCCAGCAGCTTGGGGGACTTCGACAAATGGAATGAG. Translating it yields CASSLGDFDKWNE. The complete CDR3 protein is CASSLGDFDKWNEQFF.

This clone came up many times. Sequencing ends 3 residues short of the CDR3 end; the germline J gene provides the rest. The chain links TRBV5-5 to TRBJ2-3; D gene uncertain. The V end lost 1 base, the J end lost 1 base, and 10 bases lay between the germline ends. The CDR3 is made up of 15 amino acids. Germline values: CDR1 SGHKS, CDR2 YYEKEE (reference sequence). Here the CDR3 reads CASSLWQARTDTQYF. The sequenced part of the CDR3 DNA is TGTGCCAGCAGCTTGTGGCAGGCCCGCACAGATACG.

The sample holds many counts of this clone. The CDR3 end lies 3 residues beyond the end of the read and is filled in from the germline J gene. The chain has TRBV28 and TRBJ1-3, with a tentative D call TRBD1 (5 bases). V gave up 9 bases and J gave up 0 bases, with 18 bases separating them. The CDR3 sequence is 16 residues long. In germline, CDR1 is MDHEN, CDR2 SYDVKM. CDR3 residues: CASGTPAPSSGNTIYF. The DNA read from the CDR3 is TGTGCCAGTGGGACTCCTGCACCGAGCTCTGGAAACACC.

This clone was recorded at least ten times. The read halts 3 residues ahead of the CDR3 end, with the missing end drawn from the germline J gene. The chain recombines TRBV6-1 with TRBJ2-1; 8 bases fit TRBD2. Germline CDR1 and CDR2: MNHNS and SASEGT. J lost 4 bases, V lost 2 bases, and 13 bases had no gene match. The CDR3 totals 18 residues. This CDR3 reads CASSERKWGTREYNEQFF. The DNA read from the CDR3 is TGTGCCAGCAGTGAAAGGAAATGGGGGACTAGAGAGTACAATGAG.

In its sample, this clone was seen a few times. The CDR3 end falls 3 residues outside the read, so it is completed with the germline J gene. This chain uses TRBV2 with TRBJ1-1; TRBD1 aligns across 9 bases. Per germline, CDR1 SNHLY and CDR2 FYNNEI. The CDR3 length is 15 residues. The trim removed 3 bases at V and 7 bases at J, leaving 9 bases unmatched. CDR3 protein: CASSDRPGTGSEAFF. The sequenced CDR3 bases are TGTGCCAGCAGTGATAGGCCCGGGACAGGGAGTGAA.

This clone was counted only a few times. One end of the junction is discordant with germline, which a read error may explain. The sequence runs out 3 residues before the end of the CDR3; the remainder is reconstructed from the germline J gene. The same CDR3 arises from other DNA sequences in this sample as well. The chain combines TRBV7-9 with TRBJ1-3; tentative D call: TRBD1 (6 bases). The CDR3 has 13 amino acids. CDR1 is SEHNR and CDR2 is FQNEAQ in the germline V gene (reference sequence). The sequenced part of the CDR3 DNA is TGTGCCAGCAGGAGGGGGAGTGGCCACACG. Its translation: CASRRGSGHT. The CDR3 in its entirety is CASRRGSGHTIYF.

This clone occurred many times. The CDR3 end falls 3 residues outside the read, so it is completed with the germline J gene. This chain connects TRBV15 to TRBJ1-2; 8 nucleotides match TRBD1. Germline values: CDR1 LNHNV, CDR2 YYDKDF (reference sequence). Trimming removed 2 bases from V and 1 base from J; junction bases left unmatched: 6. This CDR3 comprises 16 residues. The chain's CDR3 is CATSRRTGNYNYGYTF. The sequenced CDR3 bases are TGTGCCACCAGCAGAAGGACAGGGAACTATAACTATGGC. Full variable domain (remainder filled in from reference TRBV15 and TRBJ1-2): DAMVIQNPRYQVTQFGKPVTLSCSQTLNHNVMYWYQQKSSQAPKLLFHYYDKDFNNEADTPDNFQSRRPNTSFCFLDIRSPGLGDTAMYLCATSRRTGNYNYGYTFGSGTRLTVV.

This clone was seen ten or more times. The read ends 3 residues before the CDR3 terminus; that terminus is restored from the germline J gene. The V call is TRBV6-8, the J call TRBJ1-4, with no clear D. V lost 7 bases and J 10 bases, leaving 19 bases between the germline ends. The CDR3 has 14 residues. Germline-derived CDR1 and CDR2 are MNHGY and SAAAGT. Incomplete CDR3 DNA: TGTGCCAGCACTCGATCAGTCGTATGTGGAAAA. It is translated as CASTRSVVCGK. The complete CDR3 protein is CASTRSVVCGKLFF.